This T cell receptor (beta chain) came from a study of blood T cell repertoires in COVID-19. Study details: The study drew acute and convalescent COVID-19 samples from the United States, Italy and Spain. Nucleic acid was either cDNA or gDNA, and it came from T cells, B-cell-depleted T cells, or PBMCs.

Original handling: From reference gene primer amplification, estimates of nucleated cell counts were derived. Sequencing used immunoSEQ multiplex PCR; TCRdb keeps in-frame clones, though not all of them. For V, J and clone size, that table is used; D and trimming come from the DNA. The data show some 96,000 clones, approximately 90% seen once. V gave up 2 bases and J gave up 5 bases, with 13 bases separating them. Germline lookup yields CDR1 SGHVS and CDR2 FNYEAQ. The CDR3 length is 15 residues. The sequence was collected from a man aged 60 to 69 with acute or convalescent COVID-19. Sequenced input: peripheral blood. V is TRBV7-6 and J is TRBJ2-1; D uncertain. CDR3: CASSLFRQTNNEQFF. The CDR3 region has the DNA TGTGCCAGCAGCTTATTCAGGCAGACAAACAATGAGCAGTTCTTC.